The rows below give T cell receptor beta chains drawn from one sample of a study of technical replicates of blood from a few donors. Only in-frame clones appear in the TCRdb table, and some are missing; sequencing was by immunoSEQ multiplex PCR. The sample comprises more than 65,000 clones, about 97% of which are singletons, and about 0.29% rests with the top ten. Sequencing was performed on T cells isolated from PBMCs. Receptors originate from a human donor in good health. The CDR3 runs from the conserved cysteine through the conserved F or W. D genes are given only for firm matches. Part of the rows lack a size; the others show once, few, many or a class for expanded clones.

D gene	J gene	clone size	V gene	CDR3 DNA	CDR3 protein
TRBD1	TRBJ1-2	NA	TRBV6-6	TGTGCCAGCAGCGTTACAGGGGTAGGCTACACCTTC	CASSVTGVGYTF
TRBD2	TRBJ2-3	NA	TRBV5-1	TGCGCCAGCAGCTTGGAAGGACTAGCGGGGACAGATACGCAGTATTTT	CASSLEGLAGTDTQYF
TRBD1	TRBJ2-7	NA	TRBV11-3	TGTGCCAGCAGCACACAGGGGGCTCTTCGCGAGCAGTACTTC	CASSTQGALREQYF
NA	TRBJ2-7	NA	TRBV11-3	TGTGCCAGCAGCCTAGGGAAGGAGAGCTACGAGCAGTACTTC	CASSLGKESYEQYF
NA	TRBJ2-1	NA	TRBV30	TGTGCCTGGACTCTAACGAACAATGAGCAGTTCTTC	CAWTLTNNEQFF
NA	TRBJ1-1	NA	TRBV28	TGTGCCAGCAGTTTAAGGACTGAGCTCATGAACACTGAAGCTTTCTTT	CASSLRTELMNTEAFF
NA	TRBJ1-1	NA	TRBV6-1	TGTGCCAGCAGTGAGATATCCGGGACAAGACATGAAGCTTTCTTT	CASSEISGTRHEAFF
TRBD2	TRBJ2-3	NA	TRBV5-1	TGCGCCAGCAGCTTGGATGCGGGAGGAAGGACAGATACGCAGTATTTT	CASSLDAGGRTDTQYF
NA	TRBJ2-7	NA	TRBV28	TGTGCCAGCAGCCTCTGGACAAATCTCGAGCAGTACTTC	CASSLWTNLEQYF
NA	TRBJ2-2	NA	TRBV11-3	TGTGCCAGCAGCCCCGGGACGAACACCGGGGAGCTGTTTTTT	CASSPGTNTGELFF
TRBD1	TRBJ1-5	NA	TRBV6-5	TGTGCCAGCAGCGACAACAGGGGTTACAATCAGCCCCAGCATTTT	CASSDNRGYNQPQHF
NA	TRBJ1-1	NA	TRBV9	TGTGCCAGCAGCGTAGGGGTACAGACGAACACTGAAGCTTTCTTT	CASSVGVQTNTEAFF
TRBD1	TRBJ1-5	NA	TRBV30	TGTGCCTGGAGTCGGACAGGAGGTCAGCCCCAGCATTTT	CAWSRTGGQPQHF
NA	TRBJ1-2	NA	TRBV6-5	TGTGCCAGCAGTTACTCGTGGGCCTATGGCTACACCTTC	CASSYSWAYGYTF
TRBD1	TRBJ1-4	NA	TRBV2	TGTGCCAGCAGTGATCAGGGGGCCTACACTGGGGAAAAACTGTTTTTT	CASSDQGAYTGEKLFF
TRBD1	TRBJ2-1	NA	TRBV28	TGTGCCAGCAGTTTCCCGGGACAGGGCAAACATGAGCAGTTCTTC	CASSFPGQGKHEQFF
NA	TRBJ1-2	NA	TRBV6-5	TGTGCCAGCAGGCTGGGCACCTATGGCTACACCTTC	CASRLGTYGYTF
NA	TRBJ2-5	once	TRBV4-1	TGCGCCAGCAGCCAACCTGGGCGCAGTTTCCAAGAGACCCAGTACTTC	CASSQPGRSFQETQYF
NA	TRBJ2-1	NA	TRBV14	TGTGCCAGTAGTTTTACGTCCTACAATGAGCAGTTCTTC	CASSFTSYNEQFF
TRBD2	TRBJ2-4	NA	TRBV27	TGTGCCAGCAGTTTAGGCGGGGGCATTCAGTACTTC	CASSLGGGIQYF
NA	TRBJ2-2	NA	TRBV15	TGTGCCACCAGCCCCAGGCGGAACACCGGGGAGCTGTTTTTT	CATSPRRNTGELFF
TRBD1	TRBJ2-7	NA	TRBV19	TGTGCCAGTAGTATGGGCGTAGGGGGACAGGCCCACTACGAGCAGTACTTC	CASSMGVGGQAHYEQYF
TRBD2	TRBJ2-3	NA	TRBV9	TGTGCCAGCAGCGTATTTAGCGGGGTCCCAGATACGCAGTATTTT	CASSVFSGVPDTQYF
TRBD2	TRBJ2-7	NA	TRBV14	TGTGCCAGCAGCCAACTAGCGGCCTCCTACGAGCAGTACTTC	CASSQLAASYEQYF
NA	TRBJ2-1	NA	TRBV27	TGTGCCAGCAGTCTAGGACTCCCCTCCTACAATGAGCAGTTCTTC	CASSLGLPSYNEQFF
NA	TRBJ2-4	NA	TRBV30	TGTGCCTGGACAGGGGCCAACATTCAGTACTTC	CAWTGANIQYF
NA	TRBJ2-7	NA	TRBV14	TGTGCCAGCAGCCGATACCGACAGACGTGGAGATACGAGCAGTACTTC	CASSRYRQTWRYEQYF
NA	TRBJ1-1	NA	TRBV28	TGTGCCAGCAGTTCAGGGGATTTGAACACTGAAGCTTTCTTT	CASSSGDLNTEAFF
NA	TRBJ1-2	NA	TRBV30	TGTGCCTGGAGTCCAAATTCGGGTGGCTACACCTTC	CAWSPNSGGYTF